Listed here are 13 T cell receptor beta chains from one sample, sequenced in a study of shared clonotypes between healthy human individuals. Sequencing was performed with immunoSEQ multiplex PCR; in TCRdb, only in-frame clones are kept and a portion is missing. The sample consists of about a million clones, approximately 80% of them appearing once. The sequenced sample was memory CD4+ T cells from PBMCs. Subset noted: CD45RA-negative fraction. All receptors derive from a man between 18 and 35 years old in good health. Some clones in this sample may be carry-over from other donors' samples.

The V and J genes are TRBV28 and TRBJ2-7; D is perhaps TRBD1 or TRBD2 (5 bases each). Trimming stripped 6 bases from V and 1 base from J, with 16 bases between. In germline, CDR1 is MDHEN, CDR2 SYDVKM. This CDR3 comprises 15 residues. In DNA, the CDR3 is TGTGCCAGCAGCTCCCCGGGGCACTCATCCTACGAGCAGTACTTC. Translation: CASSSPGHSSYEQYF.

This clone was seen a handful of times. This sample includes further DNA sequences coding for the same CDR3. V gene TRBV5-1 combines with J gene TRBJ2-3; TRBD1 matches at 8 bases. Trimming removed 4 bases from V and 2 bases from J; junction bases left unmatched: 6. This CDR3 comprises 15 residues. Germline V gene data show CDR1 as SGHRS and CDR2 as YFSETQ. The CDR3 is CASSPIQGDTDTQYF. The CDR3 nucleotides are TGCGCCAGCAGCCCGATACAGGGGGACACAGATACGCAGTATTTT.

The chain couples TRBV2 to TRBJ1-6, with 11 bases that match TRBD1. The CDR3 has 14 residues. Germline CDR1 is SNHLY and CDR2 is FYNNEI. V was pared by 8 bases and J by 8 bases, with 5 bases of the junction left unmatched. The CDR3 DNA sequence: TGTGCCAGCGGACAGGGGGCAGTTTATTCACCCCTCCACTTT. Translating it yields CASGQGAVYSPLHF.

J is TRBJ2-1 and V is TRBV18, with no clear D. The CDR3 has 13 amino acids. V gave up 1 base and J gave up 13 bases, with 14 bases separating them. CDR1 KGHSH and CDR2 LQKENI come from the germline V gene. CDR3 sequence (DNA): TGTGCCAGCTCACCACGGGTGTCCCAAAACCAGTTCTTC. It yields the protein CASSPRVSQNQFF.

The rearrangement joins TRBV4-1 to TRBJ1-4, with a weak D call TRBD1 (5 bases). Per germline, CDR1 MGHRA and CDR2 YSYEKL. This CDR3 spans 15 amino acids. V was clipped by 1 base and J by 3 bases, with 9 bases between them. CDR3 nucleotide sequence: TGCGCCAGCAGCCAAGTTCAGGGACCTAATGAAAAACTGTTTTTT. Translation gives CASSQVQGPNEKLFF.

The J gene is TRBJ2-3, the V gene TRBV9, with no clear D. The CDR3 has 14 amino acids. Trimming left V 3 bases short and J 2 bases short, with 10 bases between. CDR1 is SGDLS and CDR2 is YYNGEE in the germline V gene. CDR3 amino acids: CASSAGFYTDTQYF. The CDR3 coding sequence is TGTGCCAGCAGCGCCGGCTTCTACACAGATACGCAGTATTTT.

The CDR3 bases are TGTGCCAGCAGCCTCCTTCTAGCGCCAAGGTTTTACGAGCAGTACTTC. As protein: CASSLLLAPRFYEQYF. The genes are TRBV7-4 and TRBJ2-7; possible D gene TRBD2, 6 bases. Trimming cost V 5 bases and J 4 bases, with 21 bases left between them. The CDR3 contains 16 residues. Germline-derived CDR1 and CDR2 are SGHVT and SQSDAQ.

For the CDR3, the DNA is TGTGCCAGCTCACCTGGGACAGGGCCTGGAAACACCATATATTTT. Its protein product is CASSPGTGPGNTIYF. This chain connects TRBV18 to TRBJ1-3; 9 bases are a match to TRBD1. This CDR3 region has 15 residues. The germline gives CDR1 KGHSH, CDR2 LQKENI. The V and J ends lost 3 bases and 2 bases, in that order; junction bases with no gene match: 2.

This clone was counted only a few times. This chain joins TRBV7-8 and TRBJ2-5, with D perhaps TRBD1 (5 bases). There are 13 residues in the CDR3. CDR1 SGHVS and CDR2 FQNEAQ come from the germline V gene. V lost 5 bases and J 2 bases, leaving 9 bases between the germline ends. CDR3 nucleotide sequence: TGTGCCAGCAGCAAGGCAGGGCAAGAGACCCAGTACTTC. This codes for CASSKAGQETQYF. Complete variable domain (other parts from reference TRBV7-8 and TRBJ2-5): GAGVSQSPRYKVAKRGQDVALRCDPISGHVSLFWYQQALGQGPEFLTYFQNEAQLDKSGLPSDRFFAERPEGSVSTLKIQRTQQEDSAVYLCASSKAGQETQYFGPGTRLLVL.

The chain couples TRBV28 to TRBJ2-7; TRBD2 matches at 10 bases. The V gene end was trimmed by 7 bases and the J gene end by 3 bases; junction bases not matched to a gene: 6. This CDR3 comprises 14 residues. Germline V CDR1 and CDR2: MDHEN, SYDVKM. The CDR3 protein is CASITSGKGYEQYF. The CDR3 bases are TGTGCCAGCATTACTAGCGGGAAAGGCTACGAGCAGTACTTC. The full variable domain, its missing parts supplied by reference TRBV28 and TRBJ2-7, is DVKVTQSSRYLVKRTGEKVFLECVQDMDHENMFWYRQDPGLGLRLIYFSYDVKMKEKGDIPEGYSVSREKKERFSLILESASTNQTSMYLCASITSGKGYEQYFGPGTRLTVT.

The chain couples TRBV11-1 to TRBJ2-5; 9 bases agree with TRBD1. The V and J ends lost 5 bases and 5 bases, in that order; junction bases with no gene match: 12. Germline assignment: CDR1 SGHAT and CDR2 FQDESV (reference sequence). CDR3 length equals 16 residues. In DNA form, the CDR3 reads TGTGCCAGCAGCCGGAACCCGGGACAGGGACGGGAGACCCAGTACTTC. This gives the protein CASSRNPGQGRETQYF.

Only a few counts were recorded for this clone. The chain couples TRBV6-1 to TRBJ1-6; D uncertain. This CDR3 is built from 17 residues. V gave up 2 bases and J gave up 4 bases, with 15 bases separating them. CDR1 and CDR2 (germline): MNHNS, SASEGT. CDR3 DNA: TGTGCCAGCAGTGAACCCCCCCTGGGGTCATATAATTCACCCCTCCACTTT. It yields the protein CASSEPPLGSYNSPLHF.

V is TRBV9 and J is TRBJ2-1; D not certain. Trimming shortened V by 0 bases and J by 10 bases, and 17 bases separated the two germline ends. Germline V lookup: CDR1 SGDLS, CDR2 YYNGEE. The CDR3 consists of 15 residues. Here the CDR3 DNA reads TGTGCCAGCAGCGTAGTTAACGGTTTGGCAAGAGAGCAGTTCTTC. Translating it yields CASSVVNGLAREQFF.